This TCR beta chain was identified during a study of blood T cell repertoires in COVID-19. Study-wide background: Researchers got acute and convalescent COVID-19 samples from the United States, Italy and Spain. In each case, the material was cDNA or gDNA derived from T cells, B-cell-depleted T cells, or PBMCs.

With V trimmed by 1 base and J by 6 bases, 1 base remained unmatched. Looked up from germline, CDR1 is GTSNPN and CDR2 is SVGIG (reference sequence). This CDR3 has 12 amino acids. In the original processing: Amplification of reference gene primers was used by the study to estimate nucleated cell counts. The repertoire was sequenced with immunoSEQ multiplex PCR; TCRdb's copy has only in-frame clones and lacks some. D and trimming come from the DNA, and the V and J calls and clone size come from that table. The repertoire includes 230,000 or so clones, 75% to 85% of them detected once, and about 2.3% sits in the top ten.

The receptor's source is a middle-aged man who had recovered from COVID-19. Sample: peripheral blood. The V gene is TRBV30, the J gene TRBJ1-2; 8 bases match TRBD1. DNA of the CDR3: TGTGCCTGGAGTGCACAGGGGGATGGCTACACCTTC. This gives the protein CAWSAQGDGYTF.